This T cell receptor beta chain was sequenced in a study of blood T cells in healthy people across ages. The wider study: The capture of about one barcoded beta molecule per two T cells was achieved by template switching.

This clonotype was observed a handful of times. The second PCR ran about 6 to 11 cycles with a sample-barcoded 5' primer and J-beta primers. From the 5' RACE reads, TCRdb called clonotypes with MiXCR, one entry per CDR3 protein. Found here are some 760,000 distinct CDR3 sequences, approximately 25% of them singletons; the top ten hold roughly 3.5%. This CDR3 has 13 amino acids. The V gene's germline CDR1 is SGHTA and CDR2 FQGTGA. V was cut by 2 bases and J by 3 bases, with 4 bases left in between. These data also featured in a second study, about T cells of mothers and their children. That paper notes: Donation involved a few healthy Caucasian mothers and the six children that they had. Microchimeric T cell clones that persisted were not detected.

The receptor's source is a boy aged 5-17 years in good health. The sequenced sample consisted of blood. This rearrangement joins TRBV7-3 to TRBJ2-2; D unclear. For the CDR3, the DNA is TGTGCCAGCAGCTTACTCCACACCGGGGAGCTGTTTTTT. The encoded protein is CASSLLHTGELFF.